This is a list of T cell receptor beta chains from one sample in a study of Tregs in tolerant kidney transplant recipients. Libraries were prepared by immunoSEQ multiplex PCR; TCRdb keeps only in-frame clonotypes and omits some of them. The data contain more than 60,000 clones, 80% to 90% of them seen just once; the ten biggest clones take up 2% to 2.5%. The input for sequencing was Tregs from blood, taken before the transplant. Receptor source: a human donor who received a combined kidney and bone marrow transplant. Both conserved end residues are part of each CDR3.

CDR3 length	V gene	J gene	CDR3 protein
16	TRBV5-1	TRBJ2-1	CASSEGRGTVHNEQFF
15	TRBV27	TRBJ1-5	CASSLGDSHNQPQHF
16	TRBV18	TRBJ2-1	CASSPPSGSSYNEQFF
14	TRBV5-1	TRBJ2-5	CASSPSDPAETQYF
14	TRBV19	TRBJ2-4	CASSSSGGRDIQYF
15	TRBV5-1	TRBJ1-6	CASSLRPRERSPLHF
15	TRBV4-3	TRBJ2-7	CASSQGLADSYEQYF
14	TRBV6-5	TRBJ1-6	CASRQDSSNSPLHF
13	TRBV2	TRBJ1-2	CASRGTANYGYTF
13	TRBV6-6	TRBJ2-2	CASTPRGTGELFF
18	TRBV25-1	TRBJ2-5	CASSEYSRTWETAATQYF
14	TRBV5-1	TRBJ2-1	CASRTSGSYNEQFF
14	TRBV7-2	TRBJ2-3	CASRPTGETDTQYF
13	TRBV18	TRBJ2-3	CASSPPGGDTQYF
14	TRBV6-5	TRBJ2-3	CASSSRGRTDTQYF
14	TRBV7-9	TRBJ2-1	CASSLDLVFNEQFF
13	TRBV29-1	TRBJ1-2	CSVIQGRHYGYTF
19	TRBV2	TRBJ2-2	CASSSMGQGLLSNTGELFF
12	TRBV29-1	TRBJ2-5	CSVFLAKGTQYF
14	TRBV11-2	TRBJ2-2	CASSLAGLTGELFF
11	TRBV25-1	TRBJ1-1	CASSRNTEAFF
13	TRBV5-4	TRBJ2-7	CASSFGGSYEQYF
16	TRBV7-2	-	CASSLEGLAGSYEQYF
15	TRBV15	TRBJ2-5	CATSRDGLAGETQYF
8	TRBV29-1	TRBJ2-5	CTRETQYF
17	TRBV4-1	TRBJ2-5	CASSPPRGRDRGETQYF
11	TRBV11-2	TRBJ2-1	CASSPINEQFF
14	TRBV30	TRBJ1-1	CAWSVIQGNTEAFF
15	TRBV11-2	TRBJ2-7	CASSLQGVGAYEQYF
15	TRBV19	TRBJ1-2	CASSGRTGGGDGYTF
13	TRBV5-1	TRBJ2-3	CASSAGVRNTQYF
14	TRBV19	TRBJ1-5	CASSRTGSNQPQHF
16	TRBV5-4	TRBJ2-1	CASSPEVGGAGNEQFF
15	TRBV5-1	TRBJ1-1	CASSWGQGLNTEAFF
14	TRBV10-3	TRBJ1-2	CAISAAGQGGGYTF
13	TRBV7-2	TRBJ2-7	CASSTDPGLEQYF
15	TRBV6-5	TRBJ2-7	CASSYVAGGLYEQYF
14	TRBV29-1	TRBJ2-1	CSVGPGLALNEQFF
17	TRBV4-2	TRBJ2-3	CASSQDPPGGLADTQYF
14	TRBV7-2	TRBJ1-2	CASSLARTKYGYTF
14	TRBV5-5	TRBJ1-2	CASSLNQGRYGYTF
14	TRBV7-9	TRBJ1-1	CASSLGHLNTEAFF
9	TRBV20-1	TRBJ1-5	CSDYQPQHF
13	TRBV7-6	TRBJ2-3	CASSLVLTDTQYF
14	TRBV19	TRBJ1-1	CASSKGGLNTEAFF
15	TRBV7-9	TRBJ1-3	CASSSGRGTGNTIYF
11	TRBV20-1	TRBJ1-1	CSASWQLEAFF
14	TRBV10-1	TRBJ2-3	CASSRGLNTDTQYF
15	TRBV11-3	TRBJ2-2	CASTEGQGDTGELFF
16	TRBV11-2	TRBJ2-1	CASSSLAGASYNEQFF
12	TRBV6-5	TRBJ2-3	CASSQSRGTQYF
12	TRBV7-6	TRBJ2-3	CASSSFTDTQYF
12	TRBV18	TRBJ2-5	CASSLTQETQYF
14	TRBV5-1	TRBJ2-5	CASSSLAGGETQYF
18	TRBV9	TRBJ2-2	CASSVATGTRTNTGELFF